These T cell receptor beta chains were read from a single sample in a study of T cells in Graves' hyperthyroidism and ophthalmopathy. TCRdb passed the multiplex PCR reads through MiXCR, listing each CDR3 protein once. Of a few hundred thousand distinct CDR3 sequences listed, around 16% were seen once; the top ten hold approximately 7.4%. Sequences were obtained from blood. The receptor set was obtained from a woman aged 25-40 years with Graves' hyperthyroidism. The CDR3 runs from the conserved cysteine through the conserved F or W. D genes are given only for firm matches. The size entry is marked missing in some rows and otherwise reads once, few, many or a size class.

- | TRBJ2-1 | TRBV29-1 | - | CRVRGGSYNEQFF | TGCAGAGTCAGGGGGGGATCCTACAATGAGCAGTTCTTC
- | TRBJ2-3 | TRBV7-9 | - | CASSLSVRDTQYF | TGTGCCAGCAGCTTGAGTGTGCGGGATACGCAGTATTTT
many | TRBJ2-7 | TRBV20-1 | TRBD2 | CSARGRLAGAYEQYF | TGCAGTGCTAGGGGGAGACTAGCGGGAGCTTACGAGCAGTACTTC
many | TRBJ2-7 | TRBV10-3 | TRBD2 | CAISESVQRGYEQYF | TGTGCCATCAGTGAGTCAGTCCAGCGGGGCTACGAGCAGTACTTC
many | TRBJ2-5 | TRBV20-1 | - | CSARDVARPGETQYF | TGCAGTGCTAGAGATGTGGCTAGACCCGGGGAGACCCAGTACTTC
many | TRBJ1-1 | TRBV30 | - | CAWSVKGLITEAFF | TGTGCCTGGAGTGTCAAGGGGCTGATCACTGAAGCTTTCTTT
many | TRBJ2-1 | TRBV27 | - | CASSLLGYNEQFF | TGTGCCAGCAGTTTATTGGGGTACAATGAGCAGTTCTTC
- | TRBJ2-7 | TRBV30 | TRBD2 | CAWETSGRASYEQYF | TGTGCCTGGGAGACTAGCGGGAGGGCATCCTACGAGCAGTACTTC
many | TRBJ2-3 | TRBV28 | - | CASSLLELSLTDTQYF | TGTGCCAGCAGTTTATTGGAGCTCAGCCTCACAGATACGCAGTATTTT
many | TRBJ1-2 | TRBV6-1 | TRBD1 | CASTLEAQGDYGYTF | TGTGCCAGCACCCTTGAGGCCCAGGGGGACTATGGCTACACCTTC
few | TRBJ2-7 | TRBV5-4 | - | CASRGTGTEGRSPNYEQYF | TGTGCCAGCAGAGGTACCGGGACAGAAGGGAGGTCTCCAAACTACGAGCAGTACTTC
- | TRBJ2-1 | TRBV5-4 | - | CASRKGRTYNEQFF | TGTGCCAGCAGAAAGGGGAGGACCTACAATGAGCAGTTCTTC
- | TRBJ2-7 | TRBV30 | TRBD2 | CAWSRGLAGGPGYKQYF | TGTGCCTGGAGCCGGGGACTAGCGGGAGGCCCTGGGTACAAGCAGTACTTC
- | TRBJ2-3 | TRBV5-4 | TRBD2 | CASSLRPSGLADTQYF | TGTGCCAGCAGCTTACGTCCTAGCGGGTTAGCAGATACGCAGTATTTT
many | TRBJ2-3 | TRBV5-1 | - | CASRTLYTDTQYF | TGCGCCAGCAGGACTTTGTACACAGATACGCAGTATTTT
- | TRBJ2-7 | TRBV7-6 | TRBD2 | CASSLGGGPTYEQYF | TGTGCCAGCAGCTTAGGCGGGGGGCCTACCTACGAGCAGTACTTC
many | TRBJ2-1 | TRBV20-1 | - | CSAKNSGGPDNEQFF | TGCAGTGCCAAAAATAGCGGAGGACCGGACAATGAGCAGTTCTTC
few | TRBJ2-7 | TRBV30 | - | CAWSGGGGGEQYF | TGTGCCTGGAGTGGTGGAGGGGGCGGCGAGCAGTACTTC
- | TRBJ1-4 | TRBV12-3/TRBV12-4 | - | CASSSLSEKLFF | TGTGCCAGCAGCTCCCTCAGTGAAAAACTGTTTTTT
- | TRBJ2-7 | TRBV10-3 | - | CAISPGGDEQYF | TGTGCCATCAGTCCCGGGGGCGATGAGCAGTACTTC
few | TRBJ2-3 | TRBV12-3/TRBV12-4 | TRBD2 | CASSLAGTSGRIDTQYF | TGTGCCAGCAGTTTAGCGGGGACTAGCGGGAGGATAGATACGCAGTATTTT
- | TRBJ2-1 | TRBV15 | - | CATSTVSSYNEQFF | TGTGCCACCAGCACGGTGAGCTCCTACAATGAGCAGTTCTTC
many | TRBJ2-3 | TRBV28 | - | CASSLAGLSSVNAGADTQYF | TGTGCCAGCAGTTTAGCGGGATTGTCCTCCGTTAATGCTGGGGCAGATACGCAGTATTTT
many | TRBJ1-1 | TRBV2 | - | CASSEGVGVAFF | TGTGCCAGCAGTGAAGGTGTTGGAGTAGCTTTCTTT
few | TRBJ1-1 | TRBV7-3 | - | CASSLWPTGGNTEAFF | TGTGCCAGCAGCTTATGGCCGACGGGGGGGAACACTGAAGCTTTCTTT
- | TRBJ2-7 | TRBV18 | TRBD1 | CASSPQMDRAHEQYF | TGTGCCAGCTCACCCCAGATGGACAGGGCCCACGAGCAGTACTTC
- | TRBJ1-2 | TRBV29-1 | - | CSVISGGYGYTF | TGCAGCGTTATATCGGGGGGCTATGGCTACACCTTC
- | TRBJ2-1 | TRBV19 | - | CASGGGEPFNEQFF | TGTGCCAGTGGAGGGGGAGAGCCTTTCAATGAGCAGTTCTTC
many | TRBJ1-5 | TRBV6-1 | - | CASSEQGGSGQPQHF | TGTGCCAGCAGTGAACAGGGTGGATCGGGACAGCCCCAGCATTTT
many | TRBJ2-1 | TRBV7-2 | - | CASSHYGDNEQFF | TGTGCCAGCAGCCACTACGGGGACAATGAGCAGTTCTTC
few | TRBJ1-4 | TRBV25-1 | - | CASSELRGSNEKLFF | TGTGCCAGCAGTGAACTCAGGGGATCAAATGAAAAACTGTTTTTT
many | TRBJ2-3 | TRBV12-3/TRBV12-4 | - | CASSFYGASAGDTQYF | TGTGCCAGCAGTTTTTACGGAGCCAGTGCCGGGGATACGCAGTATTTT
many | TRBJ1-5 | TRBV18 | - | CASSPPGGGNQPQHF | TGTGCCAGCTCACCCCCGGGAGGGGGCAATCAGCCCCAGCATTTT
many | TRBJ2-3 | TRBV20-1 | TRBD2 | CSAEPGLAGTSTDTQYF | TGCAGTGCAGAACCGGGACTAGCGGGAACTAGCACAGATACGCAGTATTTT
many | TRBJ1-2 | TRBV30 | - | CAWSVRAGESGYTF | TGTGCCTGGAGTGTACGGGCAGGGGAAAGTGGCTACACCTTC
- | TRBJ1-4 | TRBV20-1 | - | CSARDKGPATNEKLFF | TGCAGTGCTAGAGATAAGGGACCTGCAACTAATGAAAAACTGTTTTTT
few | TRBJ2-7 | TRBV6-1 | TRBD1 | CASRETGGKYEQYF | TGTGCCAGCAGGGAAACAGGGGGCAAATACGAGCAGTACTTC
many | TRBJ2-5 | TRBV10-3 | - | CATGREAKTQYF | TGTGCCACCGGACGGGAAGCGAAGACCCAGTACTTC
many | TRBJ2-3 | TRBV12-5 | - | CASGLADTQYF | TGTGCTAGTGGTTTGGCTGATACGCAGTATTTT
many | TRBJ2-7 | TRBV2 | - | CASSADSEQYF | TGTGCCAGCAGTGCGGACTCGGAGCAGTACTTC
many | TRBJ2-3 | TRBV20-1 | - | CSARDSGTDTQYF | TGCAGTGCTAGAGACAGTGGAACAGATACGCAGTATTTT
- | TRBJ1-1 | TRBV7-9 | TRBD1 | CASSPDRELTEAFF | TGTGCCAGCAGTCCTGACAGGGAACTGACTGAAGCTTTCTTT
many | TRBJ2-3 | TRBV7-2 | - | CASSLRPGRSTDTQYF | TGTGCCAGCAGCTTACGCCCAGGCCGGAGCACAGATACGCAGTATTTT
few | TRBJ2-6 | TRBV2 | - | CASSGPRVSGANVLTF | TGTGCCAGCAGTGGACCGCGGGTGTCTGGGGCCAACGTCCTGACTTTC
- | TRBJ2-3 | TRBV5-1 | - | CASSLEGSSRRYTDTQYF | TGCGCCAGCAGTTTGGAGGGGTCTAGCCGACGTTACACAGATACGCAGTATTTT
many | TRBJ2-5 | TRBV20-1 | TRBD2 | CSATGRGIQETQYF | TGCAGTGCTACGGGGCGGGGGATACAAGAGACCCAGTACTTC
many | TRBJ2-1 | TRBV7-2 | TRBD2 | CASSSGTSRNNEQFF | TGTGCCAGCAGCTCAGGGACTAGTCGTAACAATGAGCAGTTCTTC
few | TRBJ1-5 | TRBV6-2/TRBV6-3 | - | CASSETVGNQPQHF | TGTGCCAGCAGTGAGACGGTAGGCAATCAGCCCCAGCATTTT
- | TRBJ1-1 | TRBV11-2 | - | CASSPHGVNTEAFF | TGTGCCAGCAGCCCACACGGTGTGAACACTGAAGCTTTCTTT
- | TRBJ2-1 | TRBV6-1 | TRBD2 | CASSEASGSYNEQFF | TGTGCCAGCAGTGAAGCTAGCGGGAGCTACAATGAGCAGTTCTTC
few | TRBJ2-5 | TRBV10-3 | - | CAISWGQETQYF | TGTGCCATCAGCTGGGGCCAAGAGACCCAGTACTTC
few | TRBJ1-2 | TRBV27 | - | CASSSSTEMGGYTF | TGTGCCAGCAGTTCCTCGACGGAGATGGGTGGCTACACCTTC
many | TRBJ1-4 | TRBV7-8 | TRBD1 | CASSLETGRGEKLFF | TGTGCCAGCAGTTTGGAGACAGGGAGAGGAGAAAAACTGTTTTTT
few | TRBJ2-7 | TRBV7-2 | - | CASSPTSGIPLGYYEQYF | TGTGCCAGCAGCCCCACAAGTGGGATACCCCTGGGATACTACGAGCAGTACTTC
few | TRBJ2-2 | TRBV6-2/TRBV6-3 | TRBD2 | CASTRTSLTGELFF | TGTGCCAGCACGCGGACTAGCCTCACCGGGGAGCTGTTTTTT
many | TRBJ2-5 | TRBV2 | - | CASSATPEAQYF | TGTGCCAGCAGTGCGACTCCCGAGGCCCAGTACTTC
many | TRBJ1-2 | TRBV6-2/TRBV6-3 | - | CASSSDPRLQAGYTF | TGTGCCAGCAGTTCCGACCCTAGACTGCAGGCTGGCTACACCTTC
- | TRBJ2-5 | TRBV12-3/TRBV12-4 | TRBD2 | CASSGAGGDQYF | TGTGCCAGCAGCGGCGCGGGGGGGGACCAGTACTTC